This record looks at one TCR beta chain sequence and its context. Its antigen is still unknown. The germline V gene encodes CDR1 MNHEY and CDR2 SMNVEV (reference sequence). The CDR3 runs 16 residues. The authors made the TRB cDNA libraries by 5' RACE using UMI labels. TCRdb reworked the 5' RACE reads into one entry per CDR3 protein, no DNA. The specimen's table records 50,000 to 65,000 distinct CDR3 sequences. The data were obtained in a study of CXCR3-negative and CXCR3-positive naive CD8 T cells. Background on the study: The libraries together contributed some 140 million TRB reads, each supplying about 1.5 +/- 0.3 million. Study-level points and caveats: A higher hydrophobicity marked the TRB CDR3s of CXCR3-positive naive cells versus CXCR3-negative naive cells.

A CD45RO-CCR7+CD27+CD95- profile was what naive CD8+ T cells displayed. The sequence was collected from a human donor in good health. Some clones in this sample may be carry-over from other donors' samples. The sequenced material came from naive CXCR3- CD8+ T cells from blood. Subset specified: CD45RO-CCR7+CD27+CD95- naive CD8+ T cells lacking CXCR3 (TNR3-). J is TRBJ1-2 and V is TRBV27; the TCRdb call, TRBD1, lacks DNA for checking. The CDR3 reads CASSPWVAGGAYGYTF.